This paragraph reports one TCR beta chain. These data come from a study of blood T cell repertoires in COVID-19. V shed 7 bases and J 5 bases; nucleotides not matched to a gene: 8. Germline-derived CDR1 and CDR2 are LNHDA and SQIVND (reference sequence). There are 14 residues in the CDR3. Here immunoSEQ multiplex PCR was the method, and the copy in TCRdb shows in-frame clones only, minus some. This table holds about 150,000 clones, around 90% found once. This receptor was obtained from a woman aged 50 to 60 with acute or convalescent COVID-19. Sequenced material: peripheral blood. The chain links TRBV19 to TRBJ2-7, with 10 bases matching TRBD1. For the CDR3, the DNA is TGTGCCAGTATTAACCGGACAGGGGGGCACGAGCAGTACTTC. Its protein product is CASINRTGGHEQYF.